This T cell receptor (beta chain) was recorded in a study of patients and donors after allogeneic stem cell transplantation (dated by TCRdb to 2020 to 2022). Library preparation used RT-PCR. The sequencer was a NextSeq 550. The raw public data were reprocessed by TCRdb itself: fastp quality trimming at Q25, MiXCR clonotype calling, in-frame beta chains only. Each CDR3 protein gets just one entry, which takes the most common genes and DNA from the rows behind it. This sample has about 960,000 distinct CDR3 sequences in its table, and about 20% of those were observed once. The top ten clones comprise 6% of the sample. This clonotype has only a few counts. Its antigen is not yet known. Qualities for individual bases were not recorded, and no much larger clone is one base off. The sample comprised blood, either unsorted or a sorted T cell fraction (not recorded which). The clonotype originates from a human donor who was either an allogeneic HSCT recipient or a stem cell or donor lymphocyte infusion donor (not recorded which). It is not recorded whose cells these are; they may come from a transplant donor.

CDR3 region: CASARGHVYGYTF. The bases are TGTGCCAGCGCCAGGGGACACGTCTATGGCTACACCTTC. The chain is made from TRBV6-1 and TRBJ1-2; the D region possibly corresponds to TRBD1 (6 bases align). CDR3 length: 13 amino acids, cysteine to phenylalanine. Only the CDR3 portion is preserved as DNA: 39 bases, with reading frame beginning at the first base. The V and J ends are trimmed by 8 bases and 4 bases, leaving 14 bases between them. Based on the germline V gene, the CDR1 and CDR2 sequences are MNHNS and SASEGT.